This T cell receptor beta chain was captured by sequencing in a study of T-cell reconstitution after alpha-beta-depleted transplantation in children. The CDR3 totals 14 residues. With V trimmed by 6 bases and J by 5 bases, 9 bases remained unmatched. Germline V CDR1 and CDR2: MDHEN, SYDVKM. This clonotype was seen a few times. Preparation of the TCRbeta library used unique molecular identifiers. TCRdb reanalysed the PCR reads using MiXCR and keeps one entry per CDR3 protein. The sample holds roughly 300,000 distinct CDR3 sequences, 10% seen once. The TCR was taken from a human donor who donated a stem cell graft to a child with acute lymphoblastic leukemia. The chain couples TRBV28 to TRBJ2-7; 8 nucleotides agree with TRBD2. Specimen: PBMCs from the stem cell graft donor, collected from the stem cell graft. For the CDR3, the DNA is TGTGCCAGCAGCCAACCCGGACTAGCAAACGAGCAGTACTTC. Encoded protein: CASSQPGLANEQYF.